A selection of T cell receptor beta chains follows, all from one sample in a study of cytomegalovirus exposure and HLA in healthy donors. The data were produced by immunoSEQ multiplex PCR, yet TCRdb's version contains in-frame clones alone and is incomplete. The table includes 200,000 or so clones, 84% detected once. Sequencing used PBMCs. The receptors derive from a boy aged 10-17 years in good health and CMV-seronegative. Each CDR3 is given with its conserved first and last residue. Fields, in order: J gene, clone size, V gene, D gene, CDR3 protein, CDR3 DNA. A D gene is named only where the DNA matches it firmly. Clone size, where shown, is once, few, many, or a class for clones that have expanded.

>TRBJ1-5|once|TRBV2|NA
CASSVGGSANQPQHF
TGTGCCAGCAGTGTCGGAGGGAGCGCCAATCAGCCCCAGCATTTT
>TRBJ1-6|NA|TRBV7-2|TRBD1
CASSLGGQGVPLHF
TGTGCCAGCAGCTTAGGGGGACAGGGGGTCCCCCTCCACTTT
>TRBJ1-1|few|TRBV30|NA
CAWDYRTANTEAFF
TGTGCCTGGGATTACCGGACAGCCAACACTGAAGCTTTCTTT
>TRBJ2-6|NA|TRBV28|NA
CASSSLPGANVLTF
TGTGCCAGCAGTTCCCTCCCTGGGGCCAACGTCCTGACTTTC
>TRBJ1-5|NA|TRBV7-2|NA
CASSWTVDNQPQHF
TGTGCCAGCTCCTGGACAGTCGACAATCAGCCCCAGCATTTT
>TRBJ1-5|NA|TRBV7-9|NA
CASSLENSNQPQHF
TGTGCCAGCAGTTTGGAGAATAGCAATCAGCCCCAGCATTTT
>TRBJ2-1|few|TRBV5-4|TRBD1
CASSSDLGGHSEQFF
TGTGCCAGCAGCTCGGATCTAGGGGGCCACAGTGAGCAGTTCTTC
>TRBJ2-5|NA|TRBV6-5|NA
CASEKGADLETQYF
TGTGCCAGCGAGAAAGGGGCGGATCTCGAGACCCAGTACTTC
>TRBJ2-5|NA|TRBV2|TRBD2
CASLPGLAGETQYF
TGTGCCAGCCTTCCGGGACTAGCGGGAGAGACCCAGTACTTC
>TRBJ2-7|NA|TRBV10-3|TRBD2
CAISGGDLFSYEQYF
TGTGCCATCAGCGGGGGGGACTTGTTTTCCTACGAGCAGTACTTC
>TRBJ2-2|once|TRBV19|TRBD1
CASQEGATPNTGELFF
TGTGCCAGTCAAGAGGGGGCGACTCCCAACACCGGGGAGCTGTTTTTT
>TRBJ1-5|NA|TRBV7-8|NA
CASSLRWAPQDQHF
TGTGCCAGCAGCTTAAGATGGGCCCCTCAAGACCAGCATTTT
>TRBJ2-2|NA|TRBV18|TRBD2
CASSPLAGINTGELFF
TGTGCCAGCTCACCACTAGCGGGGATTAACACCGGGGAGCTGTTTTTT
>TRBJ1-1|few|TRBV6-1|TRBD1
CASSGAGGHDTEAFF
TGTGCCAGCAGTGGAGCAGGGGGTCACGACACTGAAGCTTTCTTT
>TRBJ2-7|NA|TRBV19|TRBD1
CASSSRGRLSYEQYF
TGTGCCAGTAGTTCCAGGGGGCGCCTCTCCTACGAGCAGTACTTC
>TRBJ2-5|NA|TRBV7-8|NA
CASIPEDREGETQYF
TGTGCCAGCATCCCTGAGGACAGGGAGGGAGAGACCCAGTACTTC
>TRBJ2-1|NA|TRBV30|TRBD1
CAWGTGVYNEQFF
TGTGCCTGGGGGACAGGGGTTTACAATGAGCAGTTCTTC
>TRBJ1-4|few|TRBV27|TRBD1
CASRYRDRTNEKLFF
TGTGCCAGCAGATACCGGGACAGAACTAATGAAAAACTGTTTTTT
>TRBJ2-7|NA|TRBV2|TRBD1
CASSLTGGSSYEQYF
TGTGCCAGCAGTCTTACAGGGGGAAGCTCCTACGAGCAGTACTTC
>TRBJ1-5|NA|TRBV19|TRBD1
CASSMTGSKPQHF
TGTGCCAGTAGTATGACAGGGTCTAAGCCCCAGCATTTT
>TRBJ2-7|once|TRBV13|NA
CASSSGHLKYEQYF
TGTGCCAGCAGCTCGGGACACTTAAAGTACGAGCAGTACTTC
>TRBJ2-5|NA|TRBV6-5|TRBD2
CASSYLTSGAKETQYF
TGTGCCAGCAGTTATTTGACTAGCGGGGCGAAAGAGACCCAGTACTTC
>TRBJ2-3|few|TRBV5-1|NA
CASSLGAPSTDTQYF
TGCGCCAGCAGCTTGGGGGCTCCTAGCACAGATACGCAGTATTTT
>TRBJ1-3|NA|TRBV6-1|NA
CASSLLRNTIYF
TGTGCCAGCAGCCTCCTTCGAAACACCATATATTTT
>TRBJ2-3|NA|TRBV5-6|TRBD2
CASGLAGGPTDTQYF
TGTGCCAGCGGACTAGCGGGGGGCCCCACAGATACGCAGTATTTT
>TRBJ2-3|NA|TRBV13|TRBD2
CASSLQAGGGGTQYF
TGTGCCAGCAGCCTCCAAGCGGGAGGGGGTGGTACGCAGTATTTT
>TRBJ1-5|NA|TRBV30|TRBD1
CAWSRGQGAGQPQHF
TGTGCCTGGAGCCGAGGACAGGGGGCCGGTCAGCCCCAGCATTTT
>TRBJ2-7|NA|TRBV7-6|TRBD1
CASSLRPGGNYEQYF
TGTGCCAGCAGCTTAAGGCCAGGGGGCAATTATGAGCAGTACTTC
>TRBJ2-1|NA|TRBV2|TRBD2
CAGGRGLAGYNEQFF
TGTGCCGGAGGCCGGGGTCTAGCGGGGTACAATGAGCAGTTCTTC
>TRBJ2-3|NA|TRBV7-6|NA
CASSLAGAGGRVTQYF
TGTGCCAGCAGCTTAGCGGGGGCCGGAGGGAGGGTAACGCAGTATTTT
>TRBJ1-1|NA|TRBV7-3|TRBD1
CASSLEGQGFGTEAFF
TGTGCCAGCAGCTTGGAGGGACAGGGATTTGGGACTGAAGCTTTCTTT
>TRBJ1-4|NA|TRBV15|TRBD1
CATSLVQGISEKLFF
TGTGCCACCAGCCTTGTACAGGGGATCAGTGAAAAACTGTTTTTT
>TRBJ1-5|NA|TRBV28|TRBD1
CASSKGQGDSNQPQHF
TGTGCCAGCAGTAAAGGACAGGGTGATAGCAATCAGCCCCAGCATTTT
>TRBJ2-7|NA|TRBV11-1|TRBD2
CASSATSGGVYEQYF
TGTGCCAGCAGCGCGACTAGCGGGGGTGTTTACGAGCAGTACTTC
>TRBJ2-1|NA|TRBV15|TRBD1
CATSRGQGALHEQFF
TGTGCCACCAGCAGAGGACAGGGGGCCCTCCATGAGCAGTTCTTC
>TRBJ1-2|NA|TRBV7-2|NA
CASSPPGGTNYGYTF
TGTGCCAGCAGCCCCCCGGGGGGCACTAACTATGGCTACACCTTC
>TRBJ2-1|NA|TRBV5-6|NA
CASSLLAGATLGGNEQFF
TGTGCCAGCAGCTTGCTGGCGGGGGCCACCCTGGGTGGAAATGAGCAGTTCTTC
>TRBJ2-7|NA|TRBV10-3|TRBD2
CATKLAGDSYEQYF
TGTGCCACGAAACTAGCGGGGGATTCCTACGAGCAGTACTTC
>TRBJ2-7|NA|TRBV19|TRBD2
CASSLAASSYEQYF
TGTGCCAGTAGCCTAGCGGCTAGCTCCTACGAGCAGTACTTC
>TRBJ1-1|NA|TRBV5-4|NA
CASSLGYRELNTEAFF
TGTGCCAGCAGCTTAGGCTACAGGGAGCTGAACACTGAAGCTTTCTTT
>TRBJ2-7|NA|TRBV28|NA
CASSFRGTLNEQYF
TGTGCCAGCAGTTTCCGAGGGACTCTGAACGAGCAGTACTTC